This TCR beta chain was profiled in a study of metastatic and nonmetastatic thyroid tumors. General study results and limits: Reportedly, malignant thyroid tumors had significantly higher TCR beta diversity than benign nodules, in blood and tumor.

Under the authors' procedure: Clinicopathological groups supplied CDR3 differences that were used to build a distant-metastasis classifier for papillary thyroid cancer. TCRdb re-clonotyped the PCR reads via MiXCR. TCRdb's processing, not the authors' own work, is the source of the V and J calls. This sample carries 11,000 to 15,000 clones, around 4% of them seen once, and the ten largest clones take less than 30%. Among the patients, none had received any treatment before thyroid surgery. In the case of this clone: Its antigen is as yet unknown.

The source material was tumor tissue. This receptor was identified in a female donor with papillary thyroid cancer or a benign thyroid nodule (not recorded which). Some clones in this sample may be carry-over from other donors' samples.

CDR3 sequence (DNA): TGTGCCAGCAGTTTATTGCCCAAGAACACTGAAGCTTTCTTT. Its protein product is CASSLLPKNTEAFF. The chain is built from TRBV28 and TRBJ1-1; D ambiguous. V was trimmed by 1 base and J by 1 base, leaving 7 bases between them. The CDR3 contains 14 residues. Looked up from germline, CDR1 is MDHEN and CDR2 is SYDVKM.